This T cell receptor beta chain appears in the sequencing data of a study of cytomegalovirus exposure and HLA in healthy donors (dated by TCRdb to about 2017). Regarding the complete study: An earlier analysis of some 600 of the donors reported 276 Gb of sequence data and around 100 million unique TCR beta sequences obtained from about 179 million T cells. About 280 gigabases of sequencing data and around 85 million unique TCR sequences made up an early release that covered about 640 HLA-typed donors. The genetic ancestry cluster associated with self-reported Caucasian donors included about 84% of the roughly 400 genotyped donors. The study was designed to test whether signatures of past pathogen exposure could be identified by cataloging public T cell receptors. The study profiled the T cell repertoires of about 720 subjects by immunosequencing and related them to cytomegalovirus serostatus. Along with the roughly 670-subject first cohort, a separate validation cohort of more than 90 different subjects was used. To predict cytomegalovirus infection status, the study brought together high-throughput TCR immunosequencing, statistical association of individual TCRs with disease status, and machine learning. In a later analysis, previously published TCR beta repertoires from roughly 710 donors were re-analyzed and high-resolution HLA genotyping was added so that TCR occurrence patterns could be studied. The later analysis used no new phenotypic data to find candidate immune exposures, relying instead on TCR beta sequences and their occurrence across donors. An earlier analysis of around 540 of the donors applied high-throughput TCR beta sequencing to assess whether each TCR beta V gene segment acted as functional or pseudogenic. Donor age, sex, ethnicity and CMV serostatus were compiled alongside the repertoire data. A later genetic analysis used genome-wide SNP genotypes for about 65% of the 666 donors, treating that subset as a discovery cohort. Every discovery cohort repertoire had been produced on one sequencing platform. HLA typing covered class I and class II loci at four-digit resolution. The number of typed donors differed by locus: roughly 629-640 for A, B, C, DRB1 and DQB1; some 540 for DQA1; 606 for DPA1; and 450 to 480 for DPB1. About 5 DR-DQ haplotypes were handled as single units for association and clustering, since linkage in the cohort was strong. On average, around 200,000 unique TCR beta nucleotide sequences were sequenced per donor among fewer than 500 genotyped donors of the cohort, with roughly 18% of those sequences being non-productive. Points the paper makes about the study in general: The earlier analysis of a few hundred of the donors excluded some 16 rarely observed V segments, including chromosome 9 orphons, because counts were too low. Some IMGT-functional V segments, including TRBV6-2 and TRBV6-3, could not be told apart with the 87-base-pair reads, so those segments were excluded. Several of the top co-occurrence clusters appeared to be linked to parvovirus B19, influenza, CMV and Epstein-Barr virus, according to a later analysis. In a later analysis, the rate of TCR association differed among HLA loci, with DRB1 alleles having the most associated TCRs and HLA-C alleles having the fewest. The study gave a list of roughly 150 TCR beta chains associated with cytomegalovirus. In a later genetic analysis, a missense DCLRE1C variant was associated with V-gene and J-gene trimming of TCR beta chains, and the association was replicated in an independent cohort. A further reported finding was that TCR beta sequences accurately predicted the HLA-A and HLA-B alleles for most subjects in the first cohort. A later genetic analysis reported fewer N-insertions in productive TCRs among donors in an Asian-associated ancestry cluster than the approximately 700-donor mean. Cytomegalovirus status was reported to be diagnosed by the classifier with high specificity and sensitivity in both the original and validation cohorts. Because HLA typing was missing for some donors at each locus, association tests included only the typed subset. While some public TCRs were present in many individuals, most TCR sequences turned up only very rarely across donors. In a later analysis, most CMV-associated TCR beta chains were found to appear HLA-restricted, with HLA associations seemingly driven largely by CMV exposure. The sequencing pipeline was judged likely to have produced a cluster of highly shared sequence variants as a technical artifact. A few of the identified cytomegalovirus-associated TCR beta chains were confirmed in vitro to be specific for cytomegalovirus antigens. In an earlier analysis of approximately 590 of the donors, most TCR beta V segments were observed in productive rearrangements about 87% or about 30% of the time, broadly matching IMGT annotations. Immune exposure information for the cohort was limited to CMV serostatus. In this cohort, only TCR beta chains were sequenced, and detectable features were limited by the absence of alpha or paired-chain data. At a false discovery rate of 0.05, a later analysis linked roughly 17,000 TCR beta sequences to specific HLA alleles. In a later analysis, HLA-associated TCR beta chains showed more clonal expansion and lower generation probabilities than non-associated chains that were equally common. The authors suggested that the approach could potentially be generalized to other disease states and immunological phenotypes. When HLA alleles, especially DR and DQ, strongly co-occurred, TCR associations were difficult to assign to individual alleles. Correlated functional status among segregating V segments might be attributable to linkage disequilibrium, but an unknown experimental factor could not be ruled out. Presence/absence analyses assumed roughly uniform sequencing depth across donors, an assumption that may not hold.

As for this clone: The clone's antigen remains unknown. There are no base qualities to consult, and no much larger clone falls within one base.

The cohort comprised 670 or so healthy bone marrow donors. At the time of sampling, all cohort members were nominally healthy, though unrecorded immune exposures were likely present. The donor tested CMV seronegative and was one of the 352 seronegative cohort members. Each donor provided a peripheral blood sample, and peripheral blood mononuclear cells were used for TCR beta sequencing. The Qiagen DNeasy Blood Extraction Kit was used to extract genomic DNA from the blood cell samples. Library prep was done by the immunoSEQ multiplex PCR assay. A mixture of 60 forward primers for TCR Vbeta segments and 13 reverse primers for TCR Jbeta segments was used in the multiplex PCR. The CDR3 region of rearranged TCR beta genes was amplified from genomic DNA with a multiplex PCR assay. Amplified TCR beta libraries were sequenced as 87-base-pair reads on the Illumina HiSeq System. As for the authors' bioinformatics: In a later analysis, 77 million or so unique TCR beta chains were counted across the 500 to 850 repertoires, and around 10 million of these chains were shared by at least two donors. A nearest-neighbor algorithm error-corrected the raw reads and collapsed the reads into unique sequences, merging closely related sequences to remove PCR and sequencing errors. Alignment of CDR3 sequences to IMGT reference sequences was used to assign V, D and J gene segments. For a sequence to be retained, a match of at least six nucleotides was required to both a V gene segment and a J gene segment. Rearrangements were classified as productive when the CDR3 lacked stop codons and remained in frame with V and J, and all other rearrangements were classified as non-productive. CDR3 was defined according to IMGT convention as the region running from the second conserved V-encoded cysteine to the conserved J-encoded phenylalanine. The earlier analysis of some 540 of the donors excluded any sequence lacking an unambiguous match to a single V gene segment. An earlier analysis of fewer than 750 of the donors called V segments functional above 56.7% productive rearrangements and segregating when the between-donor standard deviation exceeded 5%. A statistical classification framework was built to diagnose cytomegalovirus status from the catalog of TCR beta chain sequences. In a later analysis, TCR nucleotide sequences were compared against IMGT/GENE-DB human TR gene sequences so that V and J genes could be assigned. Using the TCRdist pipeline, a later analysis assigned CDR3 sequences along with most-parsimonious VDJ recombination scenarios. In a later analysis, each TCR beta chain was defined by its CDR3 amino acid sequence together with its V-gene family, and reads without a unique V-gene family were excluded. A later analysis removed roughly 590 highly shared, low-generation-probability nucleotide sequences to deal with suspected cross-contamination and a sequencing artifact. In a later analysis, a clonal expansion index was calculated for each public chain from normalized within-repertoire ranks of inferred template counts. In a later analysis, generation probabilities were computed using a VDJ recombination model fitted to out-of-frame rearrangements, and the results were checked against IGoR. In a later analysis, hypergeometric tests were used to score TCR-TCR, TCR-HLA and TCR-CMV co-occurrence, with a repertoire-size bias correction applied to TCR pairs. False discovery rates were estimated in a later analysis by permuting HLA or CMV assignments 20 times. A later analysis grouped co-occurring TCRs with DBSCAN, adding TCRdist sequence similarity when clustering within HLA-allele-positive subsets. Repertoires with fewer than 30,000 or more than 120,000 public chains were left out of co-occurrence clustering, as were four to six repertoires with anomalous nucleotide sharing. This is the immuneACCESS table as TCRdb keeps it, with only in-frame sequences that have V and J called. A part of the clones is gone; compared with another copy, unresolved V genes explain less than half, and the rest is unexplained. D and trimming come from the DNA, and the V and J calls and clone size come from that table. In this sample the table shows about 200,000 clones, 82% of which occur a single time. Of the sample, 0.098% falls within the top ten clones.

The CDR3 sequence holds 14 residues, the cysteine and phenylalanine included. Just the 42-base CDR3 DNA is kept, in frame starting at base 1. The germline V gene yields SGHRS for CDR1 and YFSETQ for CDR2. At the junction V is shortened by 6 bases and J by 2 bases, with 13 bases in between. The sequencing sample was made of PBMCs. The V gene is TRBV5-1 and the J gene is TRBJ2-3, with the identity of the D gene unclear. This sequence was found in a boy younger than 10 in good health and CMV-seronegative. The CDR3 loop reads CASKAILSTDTQYF. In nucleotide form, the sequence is TGCGCCAGCAAAGCCATTTTGTCCACAGATACGCAGTATTTT.